The 10 T cell receptor beta chains below were found in one sample sequenced in a study of cytomegalovirus exposure and HLA in healthy donors. Primers for the PCR totalled 60 Vbeta and 13 Jbeta. Libraries were prepared by immunoSEQ multiplex PCR; TCRdb keeps only in-frame clonotypes and omits some of them. The table has a few hundred thousand clones, around 81% seen once; the top ten hold about 8%. Sequenced sample: PBMCs. The receptors shown here come from a woman aged 55-69 years in good health and CMV-seropositive.

The CDR3 bases are TGTGCCAGCAGCTTAAATCTGGCGGTCGACACCGGGGAGCTGTTTTTT. Translated: CASSLNLAVDTGELFF. The chain uses TRBV11-2 and TRBJ2-2; no reliable D call. The CDR3 contains 16 residues. V was trimmed by 2 bases and J by 3 bases, leaving 13 bases between them. Germline V gives CDR1 SGHAT, CDR2 FQNNGV.

The chain links TRBV7-9 to TRBJ2-1, with D tentatively TRBD2 (6 bases). Germline CDR1 is SEHNR and CDR2 is FQNEAQ (reference sequence). Deletions cut 6 bases from V and 0 bases from J, with 12 bases between. The CDR3 has 15 amino acids. Here the CDR3 reads CASSSGSFSYNEQFF. As DNA, the CDR3 is TGTGCCAGCAGTTCCGGGAGCTTCTCCTACAATGAGCAGTTCTTC.

The chain uses TRBV28 and TRBJ2-7; TRBD1 matches 9 bases. V was clipped by 9 bases and J by 3 bases; unmatched bases: 6. The CDR3 is 13 residues long. CDR1 and CDR2 (germline): MDHEN, SYDVKM. CDR3 sequence reads: CASLQGASYEQYF. The CDR3 DNA reads as TGTGCCAGTTTACAGGGGGCTAGCTACGAGCAGTACTTC.

The chain has TRBV18 and TRBJ1-1; TRBD1 agrees at 7 bases. This CDR3 is built from 13 residues. After removal of 5 bases from V and 8 bases from J, the junction contained 8 bases not matched to a gene. Germline loops: CDR1 KGHSH, CDR2 LQKENI. The CDR3 protein is CASSAGTVAEAFF. As DNA, the CDR3 is TGTGCCAGCTCAGCCGGGACAGTCGCGGAAGCTTTCTTT.

The V call is TRBV18, the J call TRBJ1-2, with no clear D. V was cut by 2 bases and J by 9 bases, with 13 bases left in between. The germline V gene encodes CDR1 KGHSH and CDR2 LQKENI. This CDR3 contains 13 residues. The DNA of the CDR3 is TGTGCCAGCTCACCAAGAACGGGTTGGAGCTACACCTTC. Translated, it gives CASSPRTGWSYTF.

The genes are TRBV5-1 and TRBJ2-1; TRBD2 matches at 7 bases. The CDR3 contains 18 residues. J lost 2 bases, V lost 2 bases, and 13 bases had no gene match. Per the germline V gene, CDR1 is SGHRS and CDR2 is YFSETQ. CDR3 nucleotides: TGCGCCAGCAGCTTAGGTCGGGCAGCGGGAAATCCCTACAATGAGCAGTTCTTC. This sequence encodes CASSLGRAAGNPYNEQFF.

This chain links TRBV30 with TRBJ1-2; 12 nucleotides align to TRBD1. The V segment lost 0 bases and the J segment 2 bases; nucleotides outside the gene matches: 4. The CDR3 covers 16 residues. CDR1 and CDR2 from the germline V gene are GTSNPN and SVGIG (reference sequence). DNA of the CDR3: TGTGCCTGGAGTGTAAAGGGGACAGGGGGCAACTATGGCTACACCTTC. The encoded protein is CAWSVKGTGGNYGYTF.

The rearrangement links TRBV2 to TRBJ2-2; TRBD2 agrees at 14 bases. This CDR3 region has 16 residues. J lost 4 bases, V lost 6 bases, and 4 bases had no gene match. Germline CDR1 and CDR2: SNHLY and FYNNEI. In nucleotides, the CDR3 is TGTGCCAGCAGAGATGGGACTAGCGGGAGCACCGGGGAGCTGTTTTTT. Encoded protein: CASRDGTSGSTGELFF.

This chain uses TRBV7-8 with TRBJ2-5; the match to TRBD2 covers 7 bases. The length of the CDR3 is 16 residues. V lost 1 base, J lost 1 base, and 6 bases stayed unmatched. Germline V gene lookup returns CDR1 SGHVS and CDR2 FQNEAQ. The CDR3 DNA follows: TGTGCCAGCAGCTTAGGGGGGGGTTGGGCCCAAGAGACCCAGTACTTC. As protein: CASSLGGGWAQETQYF.

This clone came up a few times. The chain uses TRBV14 and TRBJ1-2; D unclear. V was cut by 3 bases and J by 8 bases, with 16 bases left in between. The CDR3 is 14 residues long. Germline CDR1 reads SGHDN; CDR2 reads FVKESK. CDR3 sequence (DNA): TGTGCCAGCAGCCAGGCCCGGGGTCCGGGGGGCTACACCTTC. Protein: CASSQARGPGGYTF. The whole variable domain, remainder taken from reference TRBV14 and TRBJ1-2, is EAGVTQFPSHSVIEKGQTVTLRCDPISGHDNLYWYRRVMGKEIKFLLHFVKESKQDESGMPNNRFLAERTGGTYSTLKVQPAELEDSGVYFCASSQARGPGGYTFGSGTRLTVV.